This entry is about one TCR beta chain. Trimming removed 2 bases from V and 0 bases from J, with 18 bases in between. Germline CDR1 and CDR2: LGHDT and YNNKEL (reference sequence). The CDR3 runs 18 residues. The record originates from a study of blood T cell repertoires in COVID-19. Study information: COVID-19 samples from acute and convalescent phases originated in the United States, Italy and Spain. The analysed material was cDNA or gDNA that came from T cells, B-cell-depleted T cells, or PBMCs.

Authors' analysis steps: By means of reference gene primer amplification, nucleated cell counts were estimated. TCRdb keeps only in-frame clones here, not all; method: immunoSEQ multiplex PCR. D and trimming were read from the DNA, whereas the V and J calls and clone size are those reported in that table. The table lists fewer than 90,000 clones, 88% of them singletons. This receptor was taken from a man in his fifties or sixties with acute or convalescent COVID-19. The gene calls are TRBV3-1 (or the pseudogene TRBV3-2) and TRBJ2-3; weak D call: TRBD2 (5 bases). Sequencing was carried out using peripheral blood. Here the CDR3 reads CASSQSRAKSSSTDTQYF. DNA for the CDR3: TGTGCCAGCAGCCAATCGCGGGCAAAGAGCTCTAGCACAGATACGCAGTATTTT.